Presented here are 24 T cell receptor beta chains from one specimen sequenced in a study of T cell repertoires in cytomegalovirus infection. TCRdb re-called the reads with MiXCR, one entry per CDR3 protein. The table has approximately 500,000 distinct CDR3 sequences, about 11% seen once. The sequencing sample was made of PBMCs. Every receptor here comes from a human donor in good health (CMV status not recorded). Some clones in this sample may be carry-over from other donors' samples.

This clonotype was seen repeatedly, ten times or more. The J gene is TRBJ2-1, the V gene TRBV28; 10 nucleotides match TRBD2. The germline V gene encodes CDR1 MDHEN and CDR2 SYDVKM. The CDR3 extends over 16 amino acids. The V segment lost 1 base and the J segment 6 bases; nucleotides outside the gene matches: 6. CDR3 amino acids: CASSLLSSGRSNEQFF. The CDR3 DNA sequence: TGTGCCAGCAGTTTATTATCTAGCGGGAGAAGCAATGAGCAGTTCTTC.

V usage is TRBV14 and J usage is TRBJ1-6; a weak D match, TRBD1 (5 bases). The CDR3 spans 14 residues. Trimming removed 0 bases at V and 9 bases at J, with 9 bases between. Germline V CDR1 and CDR2: SGHDN, FVKESK. In nucleotides, the CDR3 is TGTGCCAGCAGCCAAGAATCAGGGTCTTCACCCCTCCACTTT. Its protein is CASSQESGSSPLHF.

This clonotype occurred a few times. V is TRBV20-1 and J is TRBJ1-6; 7 bases agree with TRBD1. V trimming: 3 bases; J trimming: 7 bases; junction bases outside the gene matches: 6. Germline values: CDR1 DFQATT, CDR2 SNEGSKA (reference sequence). The CDR3 loop spans 14 amino acids. The DNA for the CDR3 is TGCAGTGCTAGTGTACAGGGGAAAAATTCACCCCTCCACTTT. Protein product: CSASVQGKNSPLHF.

J is TRBJ1-1 and V is TRBV7-3; weak D call: TRBD1 (5 bases). V was shortened by 6 bases and J by 4 bases, with 15 bases between the two germline ends. CDR1 and CDR2 (germline): SGHTA, FQGTGA. This CDR3 spans 14 amino acids. The CDR3 coding sequence is TGTGCCAGCAGTCGTGCAGGGAGCGGCACTGAAGCTTTCTTT. Translated, it gives CASSRAGSGTEAFF. Drawing the rest from reference TRBV7-3 and TRBJ1-1, the complete variable domain is GAGVSQTPSNKVTEKGKYVELRCDPISGHTALYWYRQSLGQGPEFLIYFQGTGAADDSGLPNDRFFAVRPEGSVSTLKIQRTERGDSAVYLCASSRAGSGTEAFFGQGTRLTVV.

There are a few counts of this clonotype. V gene TRBV3-1 combines with J gene TRBJ1-1; D is perhaps TRBD1 (5 bases). The CDR3 totals 13 residues. Trimming stripped 0 bases from V and 10 bases from J, with 12 bases between. Germline CDR1 LGHDT, CDR2 YNNKEL (reference sequence). CDR3 residues: CASSQDLGEGAFF. The CDR3 DNA is TGTGCCAGCAGCCAAGATTTGGGGGAGGGAGCTTTCTTT.

This clonotype was seen ten or more times. The chain combines TRBV6-5 with TRBJ1-4, with 8 positions matching TRBD1. V dropped 6 bases and J dropped 7; count of bases not matched to a gene: 7. CDR1 and CDR2 (germline): MNHEY, SVGAGI. The CDR3 spans 14 residues. CDR3 DNA sequence: TGTGCCAGCAGCCCCGGGACAGGAGGTGAAAAACTGTTTTTT. Its protein is CASSPGTGGEKLFF.

The chain couples TRBV27 to TRBJ2-7; 9 nucleotides line up with TRBD1. The CDR3 covers 15 residues. Per the germline V gene, CDR1 is MNHEY and CDR2 is SMNVEV (reference sequence). J lost 7 bases, V lost 4 bases, and 11 bases had no gene match. CDR3 in DNA: TGTGCCAGCAGTTCCGGGGGGACAGGGCCGCGGGAGCAGTACTTC. Protein: CASSSGGTGPREQYF.

In this sample, this clonotype turned up many times. The chain has TRBV7-6 and TRBJ2-5, with D perhaps TRBD2 (6 bases). V was clipped by 4 bases and J by 4 bases, with 16 bases between them. Germline V gene data show CDR1 as SGHVS and CDR2 as FNYEAQ. The CDR3 has 15 amino acids. CDR3 sequence reads: CASSSTGLRGETQYF. The DNA for the CDR3 is TGTGCCAGCAGCTCCACGGGACTCCGCGGAGAGACCCAGTACTTC.

This clonotype was detected ten times or more. J is TRBJ1-2 and V is TRBV7-9; tentative D call: TRBD1 (5 bases). The CDR3 sequence is 14 residues long. Trimming left V 1 base short and J 14 bases short, with 20 bases between. From germline, CDR1 is SEHNR and CDR2 FQNEAQ (reference sequence). This CDR3 reads CASSLEGSLPAETF. CDR3 bases: TGTGCCAGCAGCTTAGAGGGGTCACTCCCTGCTGAAACCTTC.

In its sample, this clonotype was seen many times. The chain joins TRBV29-1 to TRBJ2-2; D possibly corresponds to TRBD2 (5 bases). CDR3 length: 12 residues. V was trimmed by 3 bases and J by 7 bases, leaving 9 bases between them. Germline CDR1 reads SQVTM; CDR2 reads ANQGSEA. The CDR3 DNA sequence: TGCAGCGTTGACGGAGGTGTCGGGGAGCTGTTTTTT. This gives the protein CSVDGGVGELFF.

This clonotype was seen ten or more times. This rearrangement joins TRBV7-9 to TRBJ1-2, with 8 bases identical to TRBD1. V trimming: 4 bases; J trimming: 5 bases; junction bases outside the gene matches: 21. The CDR3 runs to 19 residues. In germline, CDR1 is SEHNR, CDR2 FQNEAQ (reference sequence). Written as DNA, the CDR3 is TGTGCCAGCAGCTCCCCTCAAGCATATACAGGGGGAGGTTGGTATGGCTACACCTTC. Protein sequence: CASSSPQAYTGGGWYGYTF.

The V gene is TRBV7-3, the J gene TRBJ2-1, with TRBD2 identical over 7 bases. CDR1 is SGHTA and CDR2 is FQGTGA in the germline V gene. V dropped 5 bases and J dropped 3; count of bases not matched to a gene: 7. The length of the CDR3 is 15 residues. CDR3 residues: CASSQTLAVYNEQFF. The CDR3 nucleotides read TGTGCCAGCAGCCAAACCCTAGCGGTCTACAATGAGCAGTTCTTC.

This clonotype was observed a handful of times. CDR3: CASTPPGARETQYF. CDR3 nucleotides: TGTGCCAGCACTCCCCCGGGGGCAAGGGAGACCCAGTACTTC. The V call is TRBV6-1, the J call TRBJ2-5, with D possibly being TRBD1 or TRBD2 (6 bases each). The V end was cut by 7 bases, the J end by 5 bases, with 17 bases between. Germline values: CDR1 MNHNS, CDR2 SASEGT. This CDR3 has 14 amino acids.

CDR3 protein: CSAMAAGANVLTF. In DNA form, the CDR3 reads TGCAGCGCCATGGCTGCGGGGGCCAACGTCCTGACTTTC. This rearrangement joins TRBV29-1 to TRBJ2-6; D call uncertain. Germline V lookup: CDR1 SQVTM, CDR2 ANQGSEA. The CDR3 spans 13 residues. V lost 7 bases and J 4 bases, leaving 11 bases between the germline ends.

V usage is TRBV4-1 and J usage is TRBJ2-5; 9 bases match TRBD1. CDR3 length: 16 residues. V gave up 1 base and J gave up 2 bases; unmatched junction bases: 5. Germline V CDR1 and CDR2: MGHRA, YSYEKL. CDR3 sequence (DNA): TGCGCCAGCAGCCAAGCCGGGACAGGGAAGCAAGAGACCCAGTACTTC. It translates to CASSQAGTGKQETQYF.

This clonotype showed up many times. The chain uses TRBV10-3 and TRBJ1-2; 10 nucleotides agree with TRBD1. V trimming: 7 bases; J trimming: 7 bases; junction bases outside the gene matches: 9. This CDR3 spans 14 amino acids. Germline V gene lookup returns CDR1 ENHRY and CDR2 SYGVKD. CDR3 in DNA: TGTGCCATCACCCCGGGACAGGGGTCTAGTGGCTACACCTTC. Encoded protein: CAITPGQGSSGYTF.

This clonotype was found many times. The chain links TRBV6-5 to TRBJ1-1; the D gene is possibly TRBD1 (5 bases). V lost 2 bases and J lost 0, with 10 bases in between. CDR1 is MNHEY, CDR2 SVGAGI, per germline. CDR3 size: 15 residues. CDR3 protein: CASSYGGNMNTEAFF. In DNA, the CDR3 is TGTGCCAGCAGTTACGGGGGTAACATGAACACTGAAGCTTTCTTT.

This clonotype was recorded many times. The rearrangement links TRBV11-2 to TRBJ2-5; 8 bases map to TRBD2. The CDR3 is made up of 16 amino acids. V was clipped by 5 bases and J by 3 bases; unmatched bases: 11. The germline CDR1 and CDR2 sequences are SGHAT and FQNNGV. For the CDR3, the DNA is TGTGCCAGCAGCCAACGGGGGAGCGGGAGAGAAGAGACCCAGTACTTC. Its protein is CASSQRGSGREETQYF.

This clonotype was seen at least ten times. V and J are TRBV7-2 and TRBJ2-7, with 12 bases identical to TRBD1. Losses at the gene ends were 4 bases for V and 3 bases for J; bases not matched to a gene: 4. Germline CDR1 reads SGHTA; CDR2 reads FQGNSA. The CDR3 runs 15 residues. The CDR3 region is CASSSGTGGIYEQYF. CDR3 nucleotides: TGTGCCAGCAGCTCCGGGACAGGGGGCATCTACGAGCAGTACTTC.

This chain connects TRBV9 to TRBJ1-2; weak D call: TRBD1 (5 bases). This CDR3 contains 14 residues. V lost 2 bases and J lost 5, with 13 bases in between. The germline gives CDR1 SGDLS, CDR2 YYNGEE. The CDR3 bases are TGTGCCAGCAGCGTCTATGACAGCGTTTATGGCTACACCTTC. It translates to CASSVYDSVYGYTF.

This clonotype was observed a handful of times. The V call is TRBV6-2 or TRBV6-3, the J call TRBJ2-7, with 13 nucleotides matching TRBD2. This CDR3 spans 15 amino acids. Losses at the gene ends were 5 bases for V and 2 bases for J; bases not matched to a gene: 3. CDR1 MNHEY and CDR2 SVGEGT come from the germline V gene. The CDR3: CASSRTSGSPYEQYF. As DNA, the CDR3 is TGTGCCAGCAGTCGGACTAGCGGGAGTCCCTACGAGCAGTACTTC.

As for this clonotype: This may come from a read error, since a much larger clone is one base off. The rearrangement joins TRBV6-5 to TRBJ2-7; D possibly corresponds to TRBD1 (6 bases). V was shortened by 8 bases and J by 2 bases, with 19 bases between the two germline ends. Germline-derived CDR1 and CDR2 are MNHEY and SVGAGI. The CDR3 sequence is 15 residues long. The CDR3 region has the DNA TGTGCCAGCGGTAGCCGCAGACAGGTGACCTACGAGCAGTACTTC. Its translation is CASGSRRQVTYEQYF.

This clonotype was seen many times. An end of the junction differs from the germline gene, which may be a read error. The rearrangement links TRBV5-1 to TRBJ1-4; D perhaps matches TRBD1 (5 bases). Per germline, CDR1 SGHRS and CDR2 YFSETQ. The CDR3 length is 8 residues. CDR3 nucleotides: TGCGCCAGCAGCTCGGGGGTTTTT. It is translated as CASSSGVF.

Notes on this clonotype: A much larger clone lies one base from this, so it may be a read error. The V call is TRBV2, the J call TRBJ2-1; D possibly corresponds to TRBD2 (6 bases). V was pared by 7 bases and J by 4 bases, with 11 bases between. The germline V gene has CDR1 SNHLY and CDR2 FYNNEI. This CDR3 has 13 residues. The CDR3 nucleotides read TGTGCCAGCACCATGGGACTTTACAATGAGCAGTTCTTC. Encoded protein: CASTMGLYNEQFF. Full variable domain (rest looked up from reference TRBV2 and TRBJ2-1): EPEVTQTPSHQVTQMGQEVILRCVPISNHLYFYWYRQILGQKVEFLVSFYNNEISEKSEIFDDQFSVERPDGSNFTLKIRSTKLEDSAMYFCASTMGLYNEQFFGPGTRLTVL.